This T cell receptor beta chain was retrieved from a study of T cell responses to AZD1222 COVID-19 vaccine. Study information: Both about-4-week and about-12-week second-dose recipients were combined. Study conclusions and caveats: Spike was spanned by vaccine-associated CD4 TCRs, which were dominant at 160-218 and 743-854. Reportedly, nearly half the spike-specific TCRs target unmutated variant regions. Without day 14 samples, only post-peak T cell repertoires were studied.

In regard to this clone: Its specificity is not known.

Profiling relied on immunoSEQ multiplex PCR, and the TCRdb table lists in-frame clones only, not all of them. This sample has 60,000 to 75,000 clones; roughly 90% occur once, and the top ten carry 4.5% to 5.5%. This sample comprised peripheral blood, obtained on day 0 of AZD1222 vaccination. The clonotype comes from an adult in good health.

The CDR3 DNA is TGTGCCAGCAGCCGCGGGACTAGCGGCCAAGAGACCCAGTACTTC. Protein: CASSRGTSGQETQYF. The chain is built from TRBV3-1 (or the pseudogene TRBV3-2) and TRBJ2-5; 11 bases are a match to TRBD2. The CDR3 is 15 amino acids. J gave up 1 base and V 4 bases, and 2 bases lay outside the gene matches. Germline-derived CDR1 and CDR2 are LGHDT and YNNKEL (reference sequence).